The T cell receptor (beta chain) described here comes from a study of beta chain features in type 1 diabetes. Study as a whole: The examined sorted cells totaled fewer than 110,000,000 across samples. Whole-study results and caveats: TCRB CDR3s were moderately but significantly shorter in Type 1 diabetes patients in all four CD4+ subsets.

The V and J ends lost 11 bases and 5 bases, in that order; junction bases with no gene match: 11. The CDR3 is made up of 13 amino acids. The germline gives CDR1 LNHDA, CDR2 SQIVND (reference sequence). With regard to this clone: Antigen specificity is unknown.

Of the isolated RNA, all was reverse transcribed, and so the sequenced material was expressed TCRB transcripts. Generated by immunoSEQ multiplex PCR, the TCRdb table keeps only in-frame clones and is missing some. Of about 620,000 clones detected, 15% to 19% appear once; the ten largest clones hold 0.09% to 0.095%. The origin of this receptor is a young man in good health. The chain employs TRBV19 and TRBJ2-7; 8 bases agree with TRBD1. The sequenced sample was naive CD4+ T cells from blood. The CDR3 sequence: CAARGQGAHEQYF. CDR3 sequence (DNA): TGTGCCGCCCGCGGACAGGGTGCCCACGAGCAGTACTTC.